One and the same sample provided the 20 T cell receptor beta chains below, sequenced in a study of blood T cell repertoires in COVID-19. This table comes from immunoSEQ multiplex PCR, and its TCRdb copy is limited to in-frame clones, with some not included. The table has around 300,000 clones, 80% to 95% seen once. The sequenced sample was peripheral blood. These receptors were collected from a woman between 25 and 40 years old with COVID-19, enrolled during active disease.

This clone was found once. The chain uses TRBV4-2 and TRBJ2-3; 8 bases map to TRBD2. V was pared by 3 bases and J by 2 bases, with 13 bases of the junction left unmatched. The CDR3 is 18 amino acids. Germline CDR1 and CDR2: LGHNA and YNFKEQ. CDR3 sequence (DNA): TGTGCCAGCAGCCAGATCATACTCGGGGGGGGCCCCACAGATACGCAGTATTTT. Translation: CASSQIILGGGPTDTQYF.

The chain employs TRBV5-1 and TRBJ2-4; perhaps TRBD2 as D (5 bases). V was clipped by 0 bases and J by 0 bases, with 7 bases between them. There are 15 residues in the CDR3. Germline V lookup: CDR1 SGHRS, CDR2 YFSETQ. The CDR3 DNA sequence: TGCGCCAGCAGCTTGGCCGGAGGAGCCAAAAACATTCAGTACTTC. Its protein is CASSLAGGAKNIQYF. The full variable domain, with the rest looked up from reference TRBV5-1 and TRBJ2-4, is KAGVTQTPRYLIKTRGQQVTLSCSPISGHRSVSWYQQTPGQGLQFLFEYFSETQRNKGNFPGRFSGRQFSNSRSEMNVSTLELGDSALYLCASSLAGGAKNIQYFGAGTRLSVL.

V and J are TRBV27 and TRBJ1-5; 8 bases are shared with TRBD1. V lost 6 bases to trimming and J lost 2 bases; unmatched junction nucleotides: 3. Germline V gene sequence: CDR1 MNHEY, CDR2 SMNVEV (reference sequence). The CDR3 length is 14 residues. The CDR3 DNA reads TGTGCCAGCAGGCAGACAGGGGGCAATCAGCCCCAGCATTTT. It is translated as CASRQTGGNQPQHF.

The chain uses TRBV5-1 and TRBJ2-2, with 7 bases fitting TRBD1. CDR1 is SGHRS, CDR2 YFSETQ, per germline. J lost 3 bases, V lost 3 bases, and 5 bases had no gene match. The CDR3 consists of 15 residues. The CDR3 DNA reads TGCGCCAGCAGCTCAACAGGGGCGGACACCGGGGAGCTGTTTTTT. Protein sequence: CASSSTGADTGELFF.

This chain links TRBV6-5 with TRBJ2-7; D is possibly TRBD1 (7 bases). CDR3 size: 14 residues. The V and J ends lost 5 bases and 3 bases respectively, with 14 bases between them. CDR1 is MNHEY, CDR2 SVGAGI, per germline. CDR3 sequence (DNA): TGTGCCAGCAGTCAGGGGGGCTTAAACTACGAGCAGTACTTC. It is translated as CASSQGGLNYEQYF.

The gene calls are TRBV27 and TRBJ1-5, with a weak D call TRBD1 (5 bases). Germline CDR1 is MNHEY and CDR2 is SMNVEV (reference sequence). This CDR3 is 15 amino acids long. Trimming stripped 0 bases from V and 5 bases from J, with 11 bases between. The CDR3 spells CASSLSGGGHQPQHF. CDR3 nucleotides: TGTGCCAGCAGTTTATCGGGGGGAGGCCATCAGCCCCAGCATTTT.

The chain joins TRBV11-3 to TRBJ2-5, with unresolved D. Trimming pared 3 bases from V and 5 bases from J, leaving 10 bases between. The germline V gene has CDR1 SGHNT and CDR2 YENEEA. This CDR3 is built from 13 residues. The CDR3 DNA reads as TGTGCCAGCAGCTTTAGACTTGGGGAGACCCAGTACTTC. Its protein product is CASSFRLGETQYF. Full variable domain (rest looked up from reference TRBV11-3 and TRBJ2-5): EAGVVQSPRYKIIEKKQPVAFWCNPISGHNTLYWYLQNLGQGPELLIRYENEEAVDDSQLPKDRFSAERLKGVDSTLKIQPAELGDSAVYLCASSFRLGETQYFGPGTRLLVL.

V is TRBV5-1 and J is TRBJ1-1; no definite D call. The germline V gene has CDR1 SGHRS and CDR2 YFSETQ. The length of the CDR3 is 17 residues. V lost 0 bases, J lost 4 bases, and 19 bases lay in between. CDR3 loop: CASSLVLGIGRSTEAFF. For the CDR3, the DNA is TGCGCCAGCAGCTTGGTATTAGGGATCGGGAGGAGCACTGAAGCTTTCTTT.

V gene TRBV7-2 combines with J gene TRBJ1-3; TRBD1 might be the D (6 bases). The ends were cut back, 1 base at V and 0 bases at J, with 16 bases in the middle. In germline, CDR1 is SGHTA, CDR2 FQGNSA. This CDR3 is 18 amino acids long. CDR3 region: CASSLVAGAQSSGNTIYF. The CDR3 DNA is TGTGCCAGCAGCTTAGTGGCAGGGGCGCAATCCTCTGGAAACACCATATATTTT.

The J gene is TRBJ1-5, the V gene TRBV29-1; D gene ambiguous. Between the trimmed V and J ends, which lost 6 bases and 2 bases, there was a span of 14 bases. The CDR3 length is 14 residues. The germline V gene encodes CDR1 SQVTM and CDR2 ANQGSEA. The CDR3 is CSVTLLGRNQPQHF. CDR3 sequence (DNA): TGCAGCGTAACGTTATTGGGCCGCAATCAGCCCCAGCATTTT.

The chain has TRBV6-5 and TRBJ1-5; D is undetermined. The germline V gene has CDR1 MNHEY and CDR2 SVGAGI. Trimming cost V 7 bases and J 5 bases, with 9 bases left between them. The CDR3 has 12 residues. CDR3 DNA: TGTGCCAGCACCGAGGGTGATCAGCCCCAGCATTTT. It translates to CASTEGDQPQHF.

The rearrangement links TRBV5-4 to TRBJ2-2; TRBD2 aligns across 9 bases. The trim removed 5 bases at V and 9 bases at J, leaving 14 bases unmatched. The CDR3 is 16 residues long. CDR1 and CDR2 from the germline V gene are SGHNT and YYREEE (reference sequence). For the CDR3, the DNA is TGTGCCAGCAGTATGGCGCTAGCGGGGAGTAAACGGGAGCTGTTTTTT. Protein sequence: CASSMALAGSKRELFF.

The chain's CDR3 is CASSLGSLASYEQYF. CDR3 in DNA: TGTGCCAGCAGCTTAGGGTCGCTAGCCTCCTACGAGCAGTACTTC. The chain uses TRBV7-6 and TRBJ2-7; possibly TRBD2 for D (5 bases). Germline CDR1 and CDR2: SGHVS and FNYEAQ. This CDR3 is built from 15 residues. The V end was cut by 1 base, the J end by 0 bases, with 10 bases between.

The J gene is TRBJ2-2, the V gene TRBV27, with 8 bases identical to TRBD1. Losses at the gene ends were 6 bases for V and 4 bases for J; bases not matched to a gene: 4. Germline values: CDR1 MNHEY, CDR2 SMNVEV (reference sequence). The CDR3 loop spans 14 amino acids. CDR3 region: CASRNQGATGELFF. The DNA for the CDR3 is TGTGCCAGCAGGAACCAGGGGGCCACCGGGGAGCTGTTTTTT.

The chain has TRBV4-3 and TRBJ2-7, with 9 bases aligning to TRBD1. V was pared by 0 bases and J by 5 bases, with 8 bases of the junction left unmatched. Per germline, CDR1 LGHNA and CDR2 YSLEER. The CDR3 is 16 residues long. In DNA form, the CDR3 reads TGCGCCAGCAGCCAAGATTCCGGGACAGGGTTCCACGAGCAGTACTTC. Amino acids: CASSQDSGTGFHEQYF.

CDR3 sequence reads: CASSVRDRVYEQYF. In DNA, the CDR3 is TGTGCCAGCAGCGTCCGGGACAGGGTGTACGAGCAGTACTTC. The rearrangement uses TRBV11-2 and TRBJ2-7, with 9 bases fitting TRBD1. The CDR3 is 14 amino acids. From germline, CDR1 is SGHAT and CDR2 FQNNGV. Trimming took 5 bases from V and 4 from J; bases not matched to a gene: 6.

The rearrangement joins TRBV7-2 to TRBJ1-1, with 9 bases lining up with TRBD1. Germline CDR1 SGHTA, CDR2 FQGNSA. This CDR3 region has 14 residues. J was trimmed by 1 base and V by 4 bases; bases with no gene match: 1. Here the CDR3 DNA reads TGTGCCAGCAGCTCACAGGGGGCGAACACTGAAGCTTTCTTT. Protein sequence: CASSSQGANTEAFF.

The rearrangement links TRBV27 to TRBJ1-5, with unresolved D. There are 13 residues in the CDR3. Trimming pared 4 bases from V and 6 bases from J, leaving 10 bases between. Germline CDR1 reads MNHEY; CDR2 reads SMNVEV (reference sequence). The CDR3 sequence: CASSWKRSQPQHF. The CDR3 DNA follows: TGTGCCAGCAGTTGGAAGAGGAGTCAGCCCCAGCATTTT.

The chain has TRBV5-4 and TRBJ2-7, with a tentative D call TRBD1 (6 bases). The CDR3 totals 17 residues. The V and J ends lost 4 bases and 7 bases respectively, with 27 bases between them. The germline V gene has CDR1 SGHNT and CDR2 YYREEE (reference sequence). The CDR3 coding sequence is TGTGCCAGCAGCGGACACGGGGCAGTGGTAGCGAGGGGGGAGCAGTACTTC. It specifies CASSGHGAVVARGEQYF.

The chain couples TRBV19 to TRBJ2-1, with D possibly TRBD2 on 5 matching bases. This CDR3 spans 16 amino acids. The germline V and J ends were trimmed by 2 bases and 0 bases, with 11 bases remaining between them. CDR1 is LNHDA and CDR2 is SQIVND in the germline V gene (reference sequence). The CDR3 DNA reads as TGTGCCAGTAGTATATCGGGCGGGCTCTCCTACAATGAGCAGTTCTTC. Amino acid sequence: CASSISGGLSYNEQFF.